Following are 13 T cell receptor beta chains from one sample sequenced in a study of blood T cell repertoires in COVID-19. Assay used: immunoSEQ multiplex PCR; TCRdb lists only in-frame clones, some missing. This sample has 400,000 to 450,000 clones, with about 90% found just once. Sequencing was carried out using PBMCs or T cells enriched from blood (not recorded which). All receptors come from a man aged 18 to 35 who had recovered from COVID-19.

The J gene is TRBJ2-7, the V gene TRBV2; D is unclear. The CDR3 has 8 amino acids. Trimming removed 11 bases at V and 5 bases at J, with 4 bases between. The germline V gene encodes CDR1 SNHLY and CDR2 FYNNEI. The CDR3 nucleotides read TGTGCCGTAAACGAGCAGTACTTC. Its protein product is CAVNEQYF.

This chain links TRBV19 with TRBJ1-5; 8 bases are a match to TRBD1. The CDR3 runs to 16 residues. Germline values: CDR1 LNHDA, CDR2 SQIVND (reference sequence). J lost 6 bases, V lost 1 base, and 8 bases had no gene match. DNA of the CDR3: TGTGCCAGTAGTATAGGGACAGGGAGGGCAGGTCAGCCCCAGCATTTT. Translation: CASSIGTGRAGQPQHF.

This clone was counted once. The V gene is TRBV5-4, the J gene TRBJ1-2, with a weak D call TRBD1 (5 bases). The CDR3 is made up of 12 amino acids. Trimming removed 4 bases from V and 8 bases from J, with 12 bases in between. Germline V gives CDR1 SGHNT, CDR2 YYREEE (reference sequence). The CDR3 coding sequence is TGTGCCAGCAGCCCAGGGCTGCGGGGCTACACCTTC. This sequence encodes CASSPGLRGYTF.

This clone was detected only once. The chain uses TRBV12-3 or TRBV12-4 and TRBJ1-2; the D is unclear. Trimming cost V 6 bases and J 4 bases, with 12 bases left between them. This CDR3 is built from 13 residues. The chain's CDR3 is CASRGGGSYGYTF. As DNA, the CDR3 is TGTGCCAGCAGGGGAGGAGGATCCTATGGCTACACCTTC.

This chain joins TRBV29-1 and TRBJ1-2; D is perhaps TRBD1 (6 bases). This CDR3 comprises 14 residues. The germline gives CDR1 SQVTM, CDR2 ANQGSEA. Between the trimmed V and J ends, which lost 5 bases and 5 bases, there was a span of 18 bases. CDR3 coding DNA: TGCAGCGTTAAGGGAATAGGACAGAGGTATGGCTACACCTTC. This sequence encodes CSVKGIGQRYGYTF.

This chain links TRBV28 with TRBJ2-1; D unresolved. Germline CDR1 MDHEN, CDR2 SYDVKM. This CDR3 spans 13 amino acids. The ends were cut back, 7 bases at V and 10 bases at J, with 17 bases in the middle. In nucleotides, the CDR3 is TGTGCCAGCATTTCCCGGATCGCGGCGGAGCAGTTCTTC. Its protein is CASISRIAAEQFF.

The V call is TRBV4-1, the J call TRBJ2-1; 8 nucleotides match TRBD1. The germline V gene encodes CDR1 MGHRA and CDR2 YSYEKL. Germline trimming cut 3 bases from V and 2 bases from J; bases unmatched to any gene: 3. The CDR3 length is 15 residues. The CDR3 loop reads CASSQLDRAYNEQFF. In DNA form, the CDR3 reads TGCGCCAGCAGCCAGTTGGACAGGGCCTACAATGAGCAGTTCTTC.

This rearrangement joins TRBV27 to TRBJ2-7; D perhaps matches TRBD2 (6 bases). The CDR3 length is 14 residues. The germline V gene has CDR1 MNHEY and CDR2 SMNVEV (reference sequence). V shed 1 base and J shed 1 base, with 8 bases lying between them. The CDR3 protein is CASSLWRGSYEQYF. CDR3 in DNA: TGTGCCAGCAGTTTATGGCGGGGTTCCTACGAGCAGTACTTC.

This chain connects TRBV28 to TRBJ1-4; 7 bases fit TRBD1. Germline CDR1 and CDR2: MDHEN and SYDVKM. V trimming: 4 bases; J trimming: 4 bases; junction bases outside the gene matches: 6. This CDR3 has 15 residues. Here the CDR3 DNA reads TGTGCCAGCAGTTCCCCGACAGGGTATAATGAAAAACTGTTTTTT. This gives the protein CASSSPTGYNEKLFF.

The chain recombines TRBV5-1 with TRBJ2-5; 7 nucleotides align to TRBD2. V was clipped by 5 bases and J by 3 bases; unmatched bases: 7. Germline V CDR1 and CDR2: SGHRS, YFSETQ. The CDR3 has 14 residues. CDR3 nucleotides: TGCGCCAGCAGTTTAGGGACTAACGAAGAGACCCAGTACTTC. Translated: CASSLGTNEETQYF.

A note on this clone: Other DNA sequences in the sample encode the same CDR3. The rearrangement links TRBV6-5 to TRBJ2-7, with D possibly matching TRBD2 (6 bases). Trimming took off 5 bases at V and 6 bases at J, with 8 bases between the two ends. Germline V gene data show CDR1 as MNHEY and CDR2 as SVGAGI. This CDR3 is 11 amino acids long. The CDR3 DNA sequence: TGTGCCAGCAGTCACGGGGGCGAGCAGTACTTC. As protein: CASSHGGEQYF.

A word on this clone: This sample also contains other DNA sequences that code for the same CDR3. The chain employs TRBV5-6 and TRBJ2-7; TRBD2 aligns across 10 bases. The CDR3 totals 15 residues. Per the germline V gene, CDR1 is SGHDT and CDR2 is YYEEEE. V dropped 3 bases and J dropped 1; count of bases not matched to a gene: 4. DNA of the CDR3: TGTGCCAGCAGCTACGGGACTAGCGATTCCTACGAGCAGTACTTC. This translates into CASSYGTSDSYEQYF. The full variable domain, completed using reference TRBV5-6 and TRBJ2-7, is DAGVTQSPTHLIKTRGQQVTLRCSPKSGHDTVSWYQQALGQGPQFIFQYYEEEERQRGNFPDRFSGHQFPNYSSELNVNALLLGDSALYLCASSYGTSDSYEQYFGPGTRLTVT.

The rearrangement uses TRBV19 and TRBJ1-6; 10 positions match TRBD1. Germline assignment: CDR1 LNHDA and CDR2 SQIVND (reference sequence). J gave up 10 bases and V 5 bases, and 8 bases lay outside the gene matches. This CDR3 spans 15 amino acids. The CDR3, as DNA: TGTGCCAGTAGTCGGAGGGACAGGGGAGGATCACCCCTCCACTTT. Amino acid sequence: CASSRRDRGGSPLHF.